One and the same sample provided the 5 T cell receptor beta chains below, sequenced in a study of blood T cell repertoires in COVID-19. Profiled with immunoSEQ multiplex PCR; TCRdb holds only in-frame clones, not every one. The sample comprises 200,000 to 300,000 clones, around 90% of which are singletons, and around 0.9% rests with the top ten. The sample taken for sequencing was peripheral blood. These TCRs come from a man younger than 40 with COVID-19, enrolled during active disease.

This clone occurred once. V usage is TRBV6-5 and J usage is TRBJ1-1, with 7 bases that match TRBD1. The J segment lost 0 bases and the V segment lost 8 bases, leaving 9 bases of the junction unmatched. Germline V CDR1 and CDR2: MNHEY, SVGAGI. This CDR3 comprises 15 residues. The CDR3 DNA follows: TGTGCCAGCCCTAGAGGGGGCTTGGTGAACACTGAAGCTTTCTTT. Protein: CASPRGGLVNTEAFF.

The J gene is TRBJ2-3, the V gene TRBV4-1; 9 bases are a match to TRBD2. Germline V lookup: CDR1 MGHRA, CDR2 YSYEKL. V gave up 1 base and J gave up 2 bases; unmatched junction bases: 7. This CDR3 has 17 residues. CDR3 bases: TGCGCCAGCAGCCAAGGGCCTAGCGGGGAGTACACAGATACGCAGTATTTT. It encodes CASSQGPSGEYTDTQYF.

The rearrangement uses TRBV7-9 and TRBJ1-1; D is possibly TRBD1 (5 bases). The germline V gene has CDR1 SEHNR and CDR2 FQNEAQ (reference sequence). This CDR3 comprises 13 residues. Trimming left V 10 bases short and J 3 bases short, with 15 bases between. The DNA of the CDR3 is TGTGCCACGAGGTGGGGAGGGGACACTGAAGCTTTCTTT. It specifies CATRWGGDTEAFF.

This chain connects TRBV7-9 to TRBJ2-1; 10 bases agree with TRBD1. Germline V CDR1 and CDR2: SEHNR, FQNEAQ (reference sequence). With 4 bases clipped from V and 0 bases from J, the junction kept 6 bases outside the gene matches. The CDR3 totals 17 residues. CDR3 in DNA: TGTGCCAGCAGCTACCGCGGGACAGGGGTCTCCTACAATGAGCAGTTCTTC. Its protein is CASSYRGTGVSYNEQFF.

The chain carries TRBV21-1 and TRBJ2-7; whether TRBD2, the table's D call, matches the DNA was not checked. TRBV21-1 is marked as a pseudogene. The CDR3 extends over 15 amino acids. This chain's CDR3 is CASSKGPGSSYEQYF. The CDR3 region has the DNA TGTGCCAGCAGCAAAGGCCCGGGGAGCTCCTACGAGCAGTACTTC.